This T cell receptor (beta chain) was found in a study of blood T cell repertoires in COVID-19. The junction had 12 bases not matched to a gene; V was cut back by 1 base and J by 7 bases. CDR3 length: 17 residues. Germline CDR1 SGHRS, CDR2 YFSETQ. Donors in Cohort 3 who had recovered were those with two negative PCRs, healthcare professional clearance, or resolution of their symptoms. Original methodology: It was from reference gene primer amplification that nucleated cell counts were estimated. Sequencing used immunoSEQ multiplex PCR; TCRdb keeps in-frame clones, though not all of them. That table gives V, J and clone size, and the DNA gave D and trimming. The sample holds approximately 300,000 clones; 89% are singletons and the top ten take about 5%.

Sequenced input: PBMCs or T cells enriched from blood (not recorded which). This clonotype originated in a man aged 55 to 70 who had recovered from COVID-19. V is TRBV5-1 and J is TRBJ2-2; TRBD1 agrees at 8 bases. Here the CDR3 reads CASSLIKAGGNVGELFF. The CDR3 DNA is TGCGCCAGCAGCTTGATAAAGGCAGGGGGCAATGTCGGGGAGCTGTTTTTT.